The 19 T cell receptor beta chains presented below share a single source sample, sequenced in a study of monozygotic twins with inflammatory bowel disease. TCRdb reworked the 5' RACE reads into one entry per CDR3 protein, no DNA. This repertoire includes about 160,000 distinct CDR3 sequences. The sample comprised blood. These receptors were taken from a human donor with ulcerative colitis or Crohn's disease, or a healthy co-twin of an affected twin (not recorded which).

The rearrangement uses TRBV20-1 and TRBJ1-2; TCRdb reports TRBD1, a call that lacks DNA to check it against. Germline CDR1 and CDR2: DFQATT and SNEGSKA (reference sequence). The CDR3 has 14 residues. The CDR3 sequence: CSARDRQGWYGYTF.

This chain connects TRBV4-1 to TRBJ2-2; TCRdb outputs TRBD2, but without DNA this stays unchecked. Germline V gene sequence: CDR1 MGHRA, CDR2 YSYEKL. The CDR3 totals 17 residues. The CDR3 here is CASSPGGGGRPDGELFF.

V usage is TRBV7-3 and J usage is TRBJ2-6; lacking DNA, the TRBD2 call made by TCRdb goes unchecked. This CDR3 comprises 15 residues. The germline gives CDR1 SGHTA, CDR2 FQGTGA. CDR3 protein: CASSLSGPGANVLTF.

The chain employs TRBV11-2 and TRBJ2-3; the D call from TCRdb, TRBD1, cannot be confirmed without DNA. This CDR3 contains 14 residues. Germline V lookup: CDR1 SGHAT, CDR2 FQNNGV. This CDR3 is CASSQGSGADTQYF. Drawing the rest from reference TRBV11-2 and TRBJ2-3, the complete variable domain is EAGVAQSPRYKIIEKRQSVAFWCNPISGHATLYWYQQILGQGPKLLIQFQNNGVVDDSQLPKDRFSAERLKGVDSTLKIQPAKLEDSAVYLCASSQGSGADTQYFGPGTRLTVL.

The V call is TRBV20-1, the J call TRBJ1-2. The CDR3 runs to 13 residues. The germline V gene has CDR1 DFQATT and CDR2 SNEGSKA (reference sequence). CDR3 amino acids: CSATHGRSYGYTF.

The chain uses TRBV4-2 and TRBJ1-4; TCRdb selects TRBD1, and the lack of DNA leaves this call unchecked. Germline CDR1 is LGHNA and CDR2 is YNFKEQ. There are 16 residues in the CDR3. The CDR3 protein is CASSQNAGAPNEKLFF.

The chain couples TRBV12-3 or TRBV12-4 to TRBJ1-1. The CDR3 has 11 amino acids. The CDR3: CASSLFTEAFF.

The J gene is TRBJ1-1, the V gene TRBV4-2. The germline CDR1 and CDR2 sequences are LGHNA and YNFKEQ. The CDR3 is 15 residues long. Here the CDR3 reads CASSQDPLMNTEAFF.

The V call is TRBV28, the J call TRBJ1-1. This CDR3 is built from 14 residues. In germline, CDR1 is MDHEN, CDR2 SYDVKM. CDR3 sequence: CASSLWDRNTEAFF.

The chain carries TRBV4-2 and TRBJ2-3; no DNA is available, so the TRBD2 call from TCRdb remains unchecked. The germline V gene has CDR1 LGHNA and CDR2 YNFKEQ. The CDR3 consists of 19 residues. This chain's CDR3 is CASSQEGLEREDLTDTQYF.

V gene TRBV7-2 combines with J gene TRBJ1-1; the D call of TRBD1 rests on TCRdb alone, since no DNA is present to check it. This CDR3 has 13 amino acids. The germline V gene encodes CDR1 SGHTA and CDR2 FQGNSA. CDR3 loop: CASSRQFNTEAFF. The full variable domain, completed using reference TRBV7-2 and TRBJ1-1, is GAGVSQSPSNKVTEKGKDVELRCDPISGHTALYWYRQSLGQGLEFLIYFQGNSAPDKSGLPSDRFSAERTGGSVSTLTIQRTQQEDSAVYLCASSRQFNTEAFFGQGTRLTVV.

The CDR3 loop is CASSLGDRAPNEQFF. This chain connects TRBV5-1 to TRBJ2-1; lacking DNA, the TRBD1 call made by TCRdb goes unchecked. The CDR3 sequence is 15 residues long. Per the germline V gene, CDR1 is SGHRS and CDR2 is YFSETQ.

V is TRBV6-2 or TRBV6-3 and J is TRBJ2-3. The CDR3 sequence is 12 residues long. CDR1 MNHEY and CDR2 SVGEGT come from the germline V gene. The CDR3 sequence: CASADQHDTQYF.

The chain uses TRBV19 and TRBJ2-3; the D call from TCRdb, TRBD1, cannot be confirmed without DNA. CDR1 and CDR2 from the germline V gene are LNHDA and SQIVND (reference sequence). The CDR3 extends over 15 amino acids. The CDR3 protein is CASSMSSRGTDTQYF.

V is TRBV2 and J is TRBJ2-5; the TCRdb D gene call, TRBD2, has no DNA to confirm it. CDR3 length equals 16 residues. Germline lookup yields CDR1 SNHLY and CDR2 FYNNEI. CDR3: CASKSQAGGPEETQYF.

The chain combines TRBV20-1 with TRBJ2-1; TCRdb picks TRBD1, but there is no DNA to check that call. Germline V gene lookup returns CDR1 DFQATT and CDR2 SNEGSKA (reference sequence). There are 13 residues in the CDR3. The CDR3 loop reads CSAFRGGPDEQFF.

V is TRBV7-9 and J is TRBJ1-2. The CDR3 is 13 residues long. CDR1 and CDR2 (germline): SEHNR, FQNEAQ (reference sequence). This chain's CDR3 is CASSRGEGHGYTF. The variable domain in full, completed from reference TRBV7-9 and TRBJ1-2, reads DTGVSQNPRHKITKRGQNVTFRCDPISEHNRLYWYRQTLGQGPEFLTYFQNEAQLEKSRLLSDRFSAERPKGSFSTLEIQRTEQGDSAMYLCASSRGEGHGYTFGSGTRLTVV.

The chain uses TRBV15 and TRBJ1-1. This CDR3 is built from 15 residues. Germline V gene lookup returns CDR1 LNHNV and CDR2 YYDKDF (reference sequence). The CDR3 reads CATSRDLAVNTEAFF.

This chain uses TRBV11-2 with TRBJ2-1. Germline V CDR1 and CDR2: SGHAT, FQNNGV. The CDR3 loop spans 15 amino acids. The CDR3 is CASSLDPGMYSELFF.